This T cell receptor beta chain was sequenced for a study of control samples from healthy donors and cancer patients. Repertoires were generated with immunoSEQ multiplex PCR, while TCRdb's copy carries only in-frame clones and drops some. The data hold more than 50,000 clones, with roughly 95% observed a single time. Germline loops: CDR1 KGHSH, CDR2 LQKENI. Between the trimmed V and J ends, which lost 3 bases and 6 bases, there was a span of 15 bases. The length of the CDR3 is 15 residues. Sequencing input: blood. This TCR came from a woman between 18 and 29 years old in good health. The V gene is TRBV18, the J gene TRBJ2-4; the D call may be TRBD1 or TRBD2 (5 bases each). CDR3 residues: CASSPKLVGANIQYF. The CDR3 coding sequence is TGTGCCAGCTCACCGAAACTAGTAGGGGCAAACATTCAGTACTTC.